This T cell receptor (beta chain) came from a study of radiation and T cells in renal cell carcinoma. Study in general: Nephrectomy followed 15 Gy stereotactic body radiation by 4 weeks.

Study observations and caveats: In blood, top tumor clones expanded by 2 weeks, shrinking by 4.

Comment on this clone: Its antigen is not identified.

Assay used: immunoSEQ multiplex PCR; TCRdb lists only in-frame clones, some missing. The sample shows 150,000 to 160,000 clones, 87% of them seen only once. Time point of the sample: blood 2 weeks post-SBRT. Treatment meaning: 15 Gy SBRT to primary tumor, nephrectomy 4 weeks later. The specimen comprised blood, sampled from a patient whose treatment included radiotherapy and nephrectomy. This clonotype originated in a woman aged 45-65 years with renal cell carcinoma.

CDR3 residues: CASNRWLAGANNEQFF. As DNA, the CDR3 is TGTGCCAGTAATCGGTGGCTAGCGGGGGCAAACAATGAGCAGTTCTTC. The V gene is TRBV19, the J gene TRBJ2-1; 10 bases match TRBD2. The CDR3 contains 16 residues. Germline CDR1 LNHDA, CDR2 SQIVND (reference sequence). Trimming cost V 7 bases and J 5 bases; bases outside gene matches: 11.